This T cell receptor (beta chain) comes out of a study of shared clonotypes between healthy human individuals. Across the whole study: There were three CD4 naive, three CD4 memory, two CD8 naive and one CD8 memory plates per donor.

Overall study findings and caveats: A handful of donors showed sharing of about 4.7% of naive CD4 clonotypes. Owing to a small donor count, the genetic and exposure-history diversity represented was limited.

Naive CD8 cells lacked CD45RO, underwent positive selection for CCR7 and left out terminally differentiated effector memory CD45RA+ cells. Using immunoSEQ multiplex PCR, the repertoire was profiled, and TCRdb retains in-frame clones only, with some absent. This sample yields around 700,000 clones, of which 92% are seen a single time; approximately 22% belongs to the top ten. Concerning this clone itself: As yet, its antigen is unknown.

The sample taken for sequencing was naive CD8+ T cells sorted from blood. The TCR comes from a man between 25 and 39 years old in good health.

CDR3: CASSLGTGGRGTDTQYF. The DNA of the CDR3 is TGTGCCAGCAGCTTAGGGACGGGAGGAAGGGGCACAGATACGCAGTATTTT. The chain couples TRBV7-6 to TRBJ2-3; 7 bases map to TRBD2. J was trimmed by 1 base and V by 1 base; bases with no gene match: 8. The CDR3 covers 17 residues. Per germline, CDR1 SGHVS and CDR2 FNYEAQ.